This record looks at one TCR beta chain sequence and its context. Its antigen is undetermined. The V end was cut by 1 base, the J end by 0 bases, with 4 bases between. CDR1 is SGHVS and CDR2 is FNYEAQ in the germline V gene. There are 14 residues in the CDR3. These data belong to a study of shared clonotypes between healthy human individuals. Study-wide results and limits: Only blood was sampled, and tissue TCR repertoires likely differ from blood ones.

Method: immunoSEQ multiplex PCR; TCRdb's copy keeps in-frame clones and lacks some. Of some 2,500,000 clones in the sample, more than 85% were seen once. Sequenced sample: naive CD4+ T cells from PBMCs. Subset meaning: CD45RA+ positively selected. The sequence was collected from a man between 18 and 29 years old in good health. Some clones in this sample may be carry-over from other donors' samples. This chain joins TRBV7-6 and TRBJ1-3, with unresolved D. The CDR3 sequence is CASSLVPSGNTIYF. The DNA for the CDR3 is TGTGCCAGCAGCTTAGTCCCCTCTGGAAACACCATATATTTT.